The rows below give T cell receptor beta chains drawn from one sample of a study of cytomegalovirus exposure and HLA in healthy donors. The data were produced by immunoSEQ multiplex PCR, yet TCRdb's version contains in-frame clones alone and is incomplete. The data hold about 140,000 clones, with about 74% observed a single time. The sample consisted of PBMCs. The receptors shown here come from a middle-aged woman in good health and CMV-seronegative. The CDR3 runs from the conserved cysteine through the conserved F or W. The D gene is left open where the match is weak. Only part of the rows carry a size: once, few, many, or a class if the clone is expanded.

>TRBD2|NA|TRBV10-3|TRBJ2-3
TGTGCCATCAGTGAAATGGGGACTAGCGGGGGGGCTGAAGATACGCAGTATTTT
CAISEMGTSGGAEDTQYF
>NA|NA|TRBV2|TRBJ1-5
TGTGCCAGCAGTGACGCCAGGGCGGTTAATCAGCCCCAGCATTTT
CASSDARAVNQPQHF
>NA|NA|TRBV9|TRBJ2-6
TGTGCCAGCAGCGTAGGAAGGGGCGCTGGGGCCAACGTCCTGACTTTC
CASSVGRGAGANVLTF
>TRBD2|NA|TRBV5-1|TRBJ2-5
TGCGCCAGCAGCCGCTTAGCGGGGAAGCCTCAAGAGACCCAGTACTTC
CASSRLAGKPQETQYF
>TRBD1|NA|TRBV11-2|TRBJ2-7
TGTGCCAGCAGCTCGGACAGGGGTGTCTACGAGCAGTACTTC
CASSSDRGVYEQYF
>NA|few|TRBV4-1|TRBJ2-3
TGCGCCAGCAGCCACCCCGGTTCTAGCACAGATACGCAGTATTTT
CASSHPGSSTDTQYF
>TRBD1|few|TRBV4-1|TRBJ1-1
TGCGCCAGCAGCCAAGGACAGGGGGCGATAAGTGAAGCTTTCTTT
CASSQGQGAISEAFF
>NA|NA|TRBV27|TRBJ1-6
TGTGCCAGCAGAACATCGCCAGGGGTGGGCCAGACCCTCCACTTT
CASRTSPGVGQTLHF
>NA|NA|TRBV5-1|TRBJ1-1
TGCGCCAGCAGCTTGGGGGCCGTCAGTGAAGCTTTCTTT
CASSLGAVSEAFF
>TRBD1|NA|TRBV5-1|TRBJ2-1
TGCGCCAGCAGCGAGACAGGGGTGATATGGGCCTCCAATGAGCAGTTCTTC
CASSETGVIWASNEQFF
>TRBD1|NA|TRBV5-1|TRBJ2-3
TGCGCCAGCAGCTTGGTAGGGCAGGGGGTTGATACGCAGTATTTT
CASSLVGQGVDTQYF
>NA|NA|TRBV30|TRBJ1-5
TGTGCCTGGTCCCGGGACACAAATCAGCCCCAGCATTTT
CAWSRDTNQPQHF
>NA|NA|TRBV5-1|TRBJ2-1
TGCGCCAGCAGCTTGAGGAACAGGGAGCATGAGCAGTTCTTC
CASSLRNREHEQFF